This T cell receptor (beta chain) was captured by sequencing in a study of blood T cells in healthy people across ages. The wider study: Template switching picked up about one barcoded beta molecule for each two T cells.

V was shortened by 6 bases and J by 5 bases, with 14 bases between the two germline ends. The germline gives CDR1 MGHDK, CDR2 SYGVNS. This CDR3 is 14 amino acids long. Whole-study findings and limits: Higher diversity and more naive CD4+ cells were features of long-lived donors, compared to aged donors.

This clonotype was picked up a small number of times. What it recognizes is unknown. A J-beta primer mix and a sample-barcoded 5' primer were used in a second PCR of about 6 to 12 cycles. Template switching added a 12-random-nucleotide identifier to every cDNA molecule. TCRdb independently ran MiXCR on the 5' RACE reads; one entry per CDR3 protein. The sample lists 1.2 million to 1.5 million distinct CDR3 sequences; approximately 40% were seen once. Extraction yielded at least 5 micrograms of total RNA per sample. The sequence was collected from a woman younger than 35 in good health. Source material: blood. This sequence joins TRBV25-1 and TRBJ2-1; D might be TRBD1 or TRBD2, each matching 5 bases. This CDR3 reads CASRAGTLNNEQFF. CDR3 nucleotides: TGTGCCAGCAGAGCCGGGACCTTGAACAATGAGCAGTTCTTC.